Listed below are T cell receptor beta chains from one sample, sequenced in a study of cytomegalovirus exposure and HLA in healthy donors. Clones were sequenced by immunoSEQ multiplex PCR, and TCRdb holds only the in-frame ones, with some missing. Of under 200,000 clones in the sample, around 80% were seen once. Material: PBMCs. The receptors originated from a man between 18 and 35 years old in good health and CMV-seronegative. Both conserved end residues are part of each CDR3. The D gene is left open where the match is weak. Not every row has a clone size; where given, it reads once, few, many or a size class.

>NA|TRBV19|NA|TRBJ1-5
CASSLSRGGDQPQHF
TGTGCCAGTAGTCTGTCCAGGGGCGGAGATCAGCCCCAGCATTTT
>once|TRBV6-5|NA|TRBJ2-1
CASSSPIGSEEQFF
TGTGCCAGCAGTTCCCCGATTGGTAGCGAAGAGCAGTTCTTC
>NA|TRBV30|NA|TRBJ1-2
CAWSAGSYGYTF
TGTGCCTGGAGTGCAGGTTCCTATGGCTACACCTTC
>NA|TRBV28|TRBD1|TRBJ2-7
CASVAGTGSGEQYF
TGTGCCAGCGTTGCCGGGACAGGGTCCGGGGAGCAGTACTTC
>NA|TRBV6-5|NA|TRBJ2-7
CASRRTGTPHHEQYF
TGTGCCAGCAGAAGAACCGGGACTCCCCATCACGAGCAGTACTTC
>NA|TRBV9|TRBD1|TRBJ1-2
CASSSSDREIDGYIF
TGTGCCAGCAGCTCGTCGGACAGGGAGATAGATGGCTACATCTTC
>NA|TRBV7-9|NA|TRBJ2-3
CATRGGSTGETDTQYF
TGTGCCACCAGGGGGGGATCAACGGGAGAAACCGATACGCAGTATTTT
>NA|TRBV4-2|TRBD2|TRBJ2-4
CASSQIAGGVNIQYF
TGTGCCAGCAGCCAAATTGCGGGAGGGGTAAACATTCAGTACTTC
>NA|TRBV5-5|TRBD2|TRBJ2-1
CASSFNSGPSGRREQFF
TGTGCCAGCAGCTTTAACTCCGGACCTAGCGGGAGGAGGGAGCAGTTCTTC
>NA|TRBV30|TRBD2|TRBJ2-3
CARGTSGASTDTQYF
TGTGCCCGGGGGACTAGCGGCGCTAGCACAGATACGCAGTATTTT
>NA|TRBV19|TRBD1|TRBJ1-1
CASSFSQGGTEAFF
TGTGCCAGTAGTTTTTCACAGGGGGGAACTGAAGCTTTCTTT
>NA|TRBV9|TRBD2|TRBJ2-3
CASSGARTSGRKTDTQYF
TGTGCCAGCAGCGGTGCAAGGACTAGCGGGAGGAAAACAGATACGCAGTATTTT